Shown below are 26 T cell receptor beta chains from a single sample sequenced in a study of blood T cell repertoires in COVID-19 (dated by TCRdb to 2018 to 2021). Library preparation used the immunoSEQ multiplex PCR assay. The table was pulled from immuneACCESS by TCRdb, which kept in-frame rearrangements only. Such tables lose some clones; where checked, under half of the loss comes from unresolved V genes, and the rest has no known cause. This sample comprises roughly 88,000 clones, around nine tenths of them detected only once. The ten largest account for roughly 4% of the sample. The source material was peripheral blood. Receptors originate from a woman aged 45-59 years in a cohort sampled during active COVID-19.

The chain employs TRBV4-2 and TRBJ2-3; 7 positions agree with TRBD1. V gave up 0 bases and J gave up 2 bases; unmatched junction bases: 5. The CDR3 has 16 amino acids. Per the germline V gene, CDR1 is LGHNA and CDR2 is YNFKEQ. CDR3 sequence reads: CASSQEGGYNTDTQYF. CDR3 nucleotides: TGTGCCAGCAGCCAAGAAGGGGGCTATAACACAGATACGCAGTATTTT.

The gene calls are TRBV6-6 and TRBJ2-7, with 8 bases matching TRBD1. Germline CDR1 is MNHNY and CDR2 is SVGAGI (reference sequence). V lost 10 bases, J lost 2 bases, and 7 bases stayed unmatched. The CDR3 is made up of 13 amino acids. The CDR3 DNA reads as TGTGCCACTATCCGGACAGGGCCCTACGAGCAGTACTTC. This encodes CATIRTGPYEQYF.

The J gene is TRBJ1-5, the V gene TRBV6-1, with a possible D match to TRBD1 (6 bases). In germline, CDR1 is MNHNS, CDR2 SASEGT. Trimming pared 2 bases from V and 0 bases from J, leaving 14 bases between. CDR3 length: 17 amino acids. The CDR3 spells CASSEPYRVDSNQPQHF. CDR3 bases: TGTGCCAGCAGTGAACCTTACAGGGTTGATAGCAATCAGCCCCAGCATTTT.

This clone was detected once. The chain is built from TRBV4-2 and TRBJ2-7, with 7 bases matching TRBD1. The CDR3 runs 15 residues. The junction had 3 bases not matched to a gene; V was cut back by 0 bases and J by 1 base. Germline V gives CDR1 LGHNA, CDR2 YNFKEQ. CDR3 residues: CASSQEDRTSYEQYF. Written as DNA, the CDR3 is TGTGCCAGCAGCCAAGAGGACAGGACTTCCTACGAGCAGTACTTC.

This chain's CDR3 is CASSQQDLLAGGPVEQFF. The CDR3, as DNA: TGTGCCAGCAGCCAACAAGACCTACTAGCGGGAGGCCCCGTGGAGCAGTTCTTC. The J gene is TRBJ2-1, the V gene TRBV3-1 (or the pseudogene TRBV3-2); 12 positions match TRBD2. Per the germline V gene, CDR1 is LGHDT and CDR2 is YNNKEL (reference sequence). The J segment lost 10 bases and the V segment lost 2 bases, leaving 15 bases of the junction unmatched. The length of the CDR3 is 18 residues.

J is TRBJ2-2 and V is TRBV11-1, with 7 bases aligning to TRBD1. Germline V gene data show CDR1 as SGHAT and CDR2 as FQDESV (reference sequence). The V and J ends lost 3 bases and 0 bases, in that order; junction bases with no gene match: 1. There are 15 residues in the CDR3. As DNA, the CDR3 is TGTGCCAGCAGCTTGACAGGGACGAACACCGGGGAGCTGTTTTTT. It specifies CASSLTGTNTGELFF.

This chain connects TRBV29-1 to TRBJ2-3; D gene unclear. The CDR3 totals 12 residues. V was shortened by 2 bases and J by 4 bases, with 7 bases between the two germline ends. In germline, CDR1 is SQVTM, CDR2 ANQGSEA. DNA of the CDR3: TGCAGCGTTGAACCCATTCCAGATACGCAGTATTTT. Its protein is CSVEPIPDTQYF.

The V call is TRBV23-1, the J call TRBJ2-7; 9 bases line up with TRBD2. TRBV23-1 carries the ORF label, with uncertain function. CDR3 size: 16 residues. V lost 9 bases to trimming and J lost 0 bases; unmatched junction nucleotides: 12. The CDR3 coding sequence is TGCGCCAGTACCCATAGACTAGCGGAAATCTCCTACGAGCAGTACTTC. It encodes CASTHRLAEISYEQYF.

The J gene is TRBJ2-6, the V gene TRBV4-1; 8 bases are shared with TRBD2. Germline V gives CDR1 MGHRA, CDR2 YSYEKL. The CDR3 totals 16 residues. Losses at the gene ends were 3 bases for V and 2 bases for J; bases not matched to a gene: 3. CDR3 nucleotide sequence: TGCGCCAGCAGCCACCCGGGAGGGGCTGGGGCCAACGTCCTGACTTTC. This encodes CASSHPGGAGANVLTF.

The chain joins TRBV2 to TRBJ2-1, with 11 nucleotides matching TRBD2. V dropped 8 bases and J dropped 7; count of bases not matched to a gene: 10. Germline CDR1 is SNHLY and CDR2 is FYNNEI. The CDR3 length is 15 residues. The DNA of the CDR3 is TGTGCCAGCCTTGCTAGCGGGGGGAAGTTGAATGAGCAGTTCTTC. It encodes CASLASGGKLNEQFF.

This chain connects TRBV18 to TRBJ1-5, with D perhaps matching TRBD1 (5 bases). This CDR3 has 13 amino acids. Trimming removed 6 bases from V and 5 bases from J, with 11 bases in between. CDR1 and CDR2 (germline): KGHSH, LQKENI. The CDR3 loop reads CASSETVDQPQHF. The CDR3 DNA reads TGTGCCAGCTCCGAGACAGTCGATCAGCCCCAGCATTTT.

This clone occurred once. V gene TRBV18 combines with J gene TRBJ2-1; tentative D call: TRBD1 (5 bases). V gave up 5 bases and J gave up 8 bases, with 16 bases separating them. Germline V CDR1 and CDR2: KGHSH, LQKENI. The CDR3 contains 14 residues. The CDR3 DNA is TGTGCCAGCTCAACGTACGGCCAGGGCCATGAGCAGTTCTTC. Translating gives CASSTYGQGHEQFF.

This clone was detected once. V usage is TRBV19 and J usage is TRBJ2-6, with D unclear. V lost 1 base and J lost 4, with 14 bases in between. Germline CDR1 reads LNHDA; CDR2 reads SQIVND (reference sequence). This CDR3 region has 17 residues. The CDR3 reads CASSIGNSQAGANVLTF. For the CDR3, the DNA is TGTGCCAGTAGTATAGGGAACAGCCAAGCCGGGGCCAACGTCCTGACTTTC.

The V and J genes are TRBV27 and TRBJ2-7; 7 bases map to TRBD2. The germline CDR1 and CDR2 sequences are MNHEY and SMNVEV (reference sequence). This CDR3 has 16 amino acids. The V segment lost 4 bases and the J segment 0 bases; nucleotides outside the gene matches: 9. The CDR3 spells CASSSRRGKNSYEQYF. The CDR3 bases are TGTGCCAGCAGTTCCAGGCGGGGGAAAAACTCCTACGAGCAGTACTTC.

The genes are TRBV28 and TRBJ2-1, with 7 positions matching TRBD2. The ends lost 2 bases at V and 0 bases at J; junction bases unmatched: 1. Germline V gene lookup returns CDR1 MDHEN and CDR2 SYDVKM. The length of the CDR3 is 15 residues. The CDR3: CASSLGGSSYNEQFF. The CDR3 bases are TGTGCCAGCAGTTTAGGCGGGAGCTCCTACAATGAGCAGTTCTTC. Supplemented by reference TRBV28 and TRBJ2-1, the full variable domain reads DVKVTQSSRYLVKRTGEKVFLECVQDMDHENMFWYRQDPGLGLRLIYFSYDVKMKEKGDIPEGYSVSREKKERFSLILESASTNQTSMYLCASSLGGSSYNEQFFGPGTRLTVL.

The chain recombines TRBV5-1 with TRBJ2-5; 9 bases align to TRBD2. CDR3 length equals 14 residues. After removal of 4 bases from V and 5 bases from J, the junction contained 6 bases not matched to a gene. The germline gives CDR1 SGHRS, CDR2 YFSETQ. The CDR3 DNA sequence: TGCGCCAGCAGCCCCGGACTAGCGCCCGAGACCCAGTACTTC. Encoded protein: CASSPGLAPETQYF.

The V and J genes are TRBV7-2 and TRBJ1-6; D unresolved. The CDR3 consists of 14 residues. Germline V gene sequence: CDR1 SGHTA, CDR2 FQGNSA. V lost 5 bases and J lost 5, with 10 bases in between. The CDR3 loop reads CASSPTLDNSPLHF. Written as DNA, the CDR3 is TGTGCCAGCAGCCCAACCCTAGATAATTCACCCCTCCACTTT.

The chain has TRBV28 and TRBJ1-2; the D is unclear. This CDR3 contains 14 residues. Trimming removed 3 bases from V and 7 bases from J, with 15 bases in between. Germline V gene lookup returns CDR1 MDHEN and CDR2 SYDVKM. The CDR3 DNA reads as TGTGCCAGCAGTTTGGTGGGAGGAGGGTCTGGCTACACCTTC. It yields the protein CASSLVGGGSGYTF.

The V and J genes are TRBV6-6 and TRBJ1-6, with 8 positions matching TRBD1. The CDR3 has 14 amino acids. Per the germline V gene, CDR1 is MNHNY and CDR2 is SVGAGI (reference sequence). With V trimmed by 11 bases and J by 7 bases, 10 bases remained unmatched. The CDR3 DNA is TGTGCCTCTCGCCGCGGACAGGGAAATTCACCCCTCCACTTT. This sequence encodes CASRRGQGNSPLHF.

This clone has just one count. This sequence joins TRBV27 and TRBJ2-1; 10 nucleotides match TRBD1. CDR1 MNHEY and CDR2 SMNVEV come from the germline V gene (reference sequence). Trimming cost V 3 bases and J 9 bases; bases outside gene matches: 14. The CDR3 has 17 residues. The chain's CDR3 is CASSFPTGGTPNGEQFF. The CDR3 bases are TGTGCCAGCAGTTTCCCGACAGGGGGCACACCCAATGGTGAGCAGTTCTTC.

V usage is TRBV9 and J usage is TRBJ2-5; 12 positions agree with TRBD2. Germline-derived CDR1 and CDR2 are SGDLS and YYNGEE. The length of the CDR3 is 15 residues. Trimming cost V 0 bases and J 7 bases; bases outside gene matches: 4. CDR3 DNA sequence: TGTGCCAGCAGCGTAGGACTAGCGGGAGCCGGGACCCAGTACTTC. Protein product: CASSVGLAGAGTQYF.

The CDR3 DNA reads as TGTGCCAGCACCCCCCTTACCGGGACAGGACCCTACGAGCAGTACTTC. Amino acids: CASTPLTGTGPYEQYF. This chain joins TRBV21-1 and TRBJ2-7; the D segment call TRBD1 is taken from the table without a DNA check. TRBV21-1 is a pseudogene locus. This CDR3 is 16 amino acids long.

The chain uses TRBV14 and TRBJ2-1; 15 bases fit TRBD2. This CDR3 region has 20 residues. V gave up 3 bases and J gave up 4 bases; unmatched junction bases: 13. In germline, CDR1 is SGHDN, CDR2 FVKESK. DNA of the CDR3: TGTGCCAGCAGCCATGGTCGAAGGACTAGCGGGAGGGCTCTTTACAATGAGCAGTTCTTC. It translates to CASSHGRRTSGRALYNEQFF. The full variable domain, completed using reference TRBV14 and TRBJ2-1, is EAGVTQFPSHSVIEKGQTVTLRCDPISGHDNLYWYRRVMGKEIKFLLHFVKESKQDESGMPNNRFLAERTGGTYSTLKVQPAELEDSGVYFCASSHGRRTSGRALYNEQFFGPGTRLTVL.

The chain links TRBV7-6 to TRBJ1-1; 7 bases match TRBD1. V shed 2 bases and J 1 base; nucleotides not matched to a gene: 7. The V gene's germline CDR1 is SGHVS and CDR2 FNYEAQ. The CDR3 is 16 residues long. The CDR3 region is CASSLSTGTANTEAFF. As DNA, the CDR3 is TGTGCCAGCAGCTTATCCACCGGGACAGCGAACACTGAAGCTTTCTTT.

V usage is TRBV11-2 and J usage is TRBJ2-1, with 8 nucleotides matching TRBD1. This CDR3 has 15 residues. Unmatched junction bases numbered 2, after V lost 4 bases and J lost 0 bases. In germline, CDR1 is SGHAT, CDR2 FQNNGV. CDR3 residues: CASSWDRSSYNEQFF. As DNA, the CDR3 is TGTGCCAGCAGCTGGGACAGGAGCTCCTACAATGAGCAGTTCTTC.

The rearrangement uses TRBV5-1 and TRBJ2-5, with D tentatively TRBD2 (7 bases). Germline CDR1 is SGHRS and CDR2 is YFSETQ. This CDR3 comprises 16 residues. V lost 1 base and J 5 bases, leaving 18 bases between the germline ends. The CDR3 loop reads CASSLRRDTAGETQYF. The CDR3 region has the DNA TGCGCCAGCAGCTTGAGGAGGGACACAGCGGGGGAGACCCAGTACTTC.